This paragraph reports one TCR beta chain. Its antigen is undetermined. The sample belongs to a study of OX40 agonist ivuxolimab in advanced cancers. Study summary: Partial responses were achieved by three patients, one with hepatocellular carcinoma and two with cutaneous melanoma. Notes on the study in general: Low normalized T-cell clonal expansion was additionally recorded for some nonresponders. On average, a greater number of expanded clones characterised CD8+ T cells relative to CD4+.

TCRdb keeps only in-frame clones here, not all; method: immunoSEQ multiplex PCR. The data hold roughly 90,000 clones, with 75% to 95% observed a single time. This CDR3 is 14 amino acids long. With V trimmed by 6 bases and J by 5 bases, 7 bases remained unmatched. Germline V gene sequence: CDR1 SGHTA, CDR2 FQGTGA. Peripheral blood came from all dose cohorts at three timepoints. The material was CD4+ or CD8+ T cells sorted from blood, obtained in a trial of the OX40 agonist ivuxolimab. The V and J genes are TRBV7-3 and TRBJ2-1; 7 bases fit TRBD1. This TCR came from an adult with an advanced solid tumor such as melanoma, head and neck, liver or kidney cancer. This CDR3 reads CASSQGVAHNEQFF. The CDR3 DNA follows: TGTGCCAGCAGTCAGGGGGTAGCGCACAATGAGCAGTTCTTC.